This T cell receptor (beta chain) was profiled in a study of tissue T cells after allogeneic stem cell transplantation. Described time point: mouse harvest day 7 after allogeneic transplant. Mouse grafts combined 10^7 T-cell-depleted bone marrow cells with 10^6 splenic CD5+ T cells. TCRbeta CDR3 was sequenced at survey depth with template counts. Here immunoSEQ multiplex PCR was the method, and the copy in TCRdb shows in-frame clones only, minus some. Altogether about 9,500 clones are present, 40% to 55% being singletons, with the ten largest covering less than 8.5%. Deletions cut 3 bases from V and 0 bases from J, with 9 bases between. The germline V gene encodes CDR1 KGHPV and CDR2 FQNQEV (reference sequence). This CDR3 has 15 residues. This clone was detected only a few times. Mouse germline and gene names are used. The read terminates 1 residue before the CDR3 end, so the remaining end is supplied by the germline J gene.

What was sequenced was gut tissue. The clonotype originates from a female BALB/c mouse given C57BL/6 T cells with graft-versus-host disease after an allogeneic hematopoietic cell transplant. The chain employs TRBV26 and TRBJ1-3; D unclear. The sequenced CDR3 bases are TGTGCCAGCAGTCTTGGCAGATATTCTGGAAATACGCTCTAT. As protein: CASSLGRYSGNTLY. The CDR3 in its entirety is CASSLGRYSGNTLYF.